This is a list of T cell receptor beta chains from one sample in a study of OX40 agonist ivuxolimab in advanced cancers. The table came from immunoSEQ multiplex PCR; TCRdb's copy has only in-frame clones and leaves some out. The profile shows 40,000 to 60,000 clones, 79% of them singletons. Sequenced here: CD4+ or CD8+ T cells sorted from blood, sampled in a trial of the OX40 agonist ivuxolimab. All receptors derive from an adult with an advanced solid tumor such as melanoma, head and neck, liver or kidney cancer. Both conserved end residues are part of each CDR3.

cdr3_length,j_call,v_call,cdr3_aa
16,TRBJ2-7,TRBV7-9,CASSPASGRVENEQYF
13,.,TRBV6-1,CASRASGNYEQYF
15,TRBJ1-2,TRBV7-9,CASSRRDGGYYGYTF
15,TRBJ2-6,TRBV4-3,CASSQGGSGANVLTF
11,TRBJ1-5,TRBV6-1,CASSLNQPQHF
16,TRBJ2-1,TRBV12-5,CASGVLTSGTYNEQFF
12,TRBJ2-2,TRBV7-6,CASSLGTGELFF
15,TRBJ1-4,TRBV7-6,CASSPRGGTNEKLFF
16,TRBJ1-4,TRBV11-2,CASRKGAGATNEKLFF
14,TRBJ2-3,TRBV28,CASHRPSGGDTQYF
12,TRBJ1-2,TRBV9,CASSRDTYGYTF
15,TRBJ2-6,TRBV9,CASRRDGSGANVLTF
14,TRBJ2-3,TRBV5-4,CAGSWASLTDTQYF
16,TRBJ2-3,TRBV15,CATSRGRTSGTDTQYF
11,TRBJ1-2,TRBV10-1,CASRSPYGYTF
18,TRBJ1-3,TRBV18,CASSNSPPGGLWGNTIYF
16,TRBJ2-1,TRBV4-1,CASSQVGASSYNEQFF
15,TRBJ1-3,TRBV7-2,CASSAPGTIGNTIYF
12,TRBJ1-2,TRBV6-6,CASSTSVYGYTF
14,TRBJ2-5,TRBV4-3,CASSQESSGGTQYF
15,TRBJ2-2,TRBV7-2,CASSPGTGGTGELFF
16,TRBJ2-7,TRBV4-3,CASSQDPGGVPYEQYF
10,TRBJ1-2,TRBV20-1,CSASDYGYTF
14,TRBJ1-3,TRBV5-4,CASSSGTAGNTIYF
14,TRBJ1-1,TRBV11-2,CASSLGVLSTEAFF